One and the same sample provided the 10 T cell receptor beta chains below, sequenced in a study of blood T cell repertoires in COVID-19. Generated by immunoSEQ multiplex PCR, the TCRdb table keeps only in-frame clones and is missing some. Of 52,000 or so clones in the sample, 70% to 90% are singletons; the top ten hold 25% to 30%. Sequencing was done on a sample of peripheral blood. The source of these receptors is a human donor in a cohort sampled during active COVID-19.

J is TRBJ1-3 and V is TRBV6-6, with 10 bases that match TRBD1. The CDR3 spans 18 residues. The ends lost 5 bases at V and 4 bases at J; junction bases unmatched: 14. Germline CDR1 and CDR2: MNHNY and SVGAGI (reference sequence). The CDR3 reads CASSPSSGTGVDGNTIYF. The CDR3, as DNA: TGTGCCAGCAGTCCCTCATCCGGGACAGGGGTGGACGGAAACACCATATATTTT.

This clone was detected a few times. The chain is built from TRBV10-2 and TRBJ2-6; tentative D call: TRBD1 (5 bases). V was shortened by 5 bases and J by 3 bases, with 8 bases between the two germline ends. This CDR3 region has 14 residues. The germline V gene has CDR1 WSHSY and CDR2 SAAADI. The CDR3 here is CASSSGFGANVLTF. The DNA of the CDR3 is TGCGCCAGCAGTTCAGGGTTTGGGGCCAACGTCCTGACTTTC.

In this sample, this clone turned up once. The chain is built from TRBV28 and TRBJ1-2; 8 bases fit TRBD1. The length of the CDR3 is 13 residues. V shed 4 bases, J shed 4 bases, and the junction held 2 bases outside the gene matches. The germline V gene has CDR1 MDHEN and CDR2 SYDVKM. The CDR3 protein is CASSSGQVYGYTF. The CDR3 DNA sequence: TGTGCCAGCAGTTCGGGACAGGTCTATGGCTACACCTTC.

The table lists this clone with a few counts. The genes are TRBV2 and TRBJ1-6, with a tentative D call TRBD1 (5 bases). Germline CDR1 reads SNHLY; CDR2 reads FYNNEI. Trimming removed 8 bases at V and 7 bases at J, with 15 bases between. The CDR3 length is 14 residues. CDR3 DNA sequence: TGTGCCAGCCGCCAGGGTGCTTCGAATTCACCCCTCCACTTT. Translating gives CASRQGASNSPLHF.

This chain links TRBV28 with TRBJ2-1; 11 bases are shared with TRBD2. The CDR3 length is 16 residues. V was pared by 3 bases and J by 7 bases, with 8 bases of the junction left unmatched. Germline V gene sequence: CDR1 MDHEN, CDR2 SYDVKM. In DNA, the CDR3 is TGTGCCAGCAGTTTTGACGGGACTAGCGGAAGTAATGAGCAGTTCTTC. Translated: CASSFDGTSGSNEQFF.

The chain is built from TRBV28 and TRBJ1-4; D is unresolved. This CDR3 contains 17 residues. Trimming stripped 3 bases from V and 4 bases from J, with 18 bases between. Per germline, CDR1 MDHEN and CDR2 SYDVKM. The CDR3 DNA sequence: TGTGCCAGCAGTTTCGTAATCGGAGTCAGCCTTAATGAAAAACTGTTTTTT. It codes for CASSFVIGVSLNEKLFF.

This chain connects TRBV28 to TRBJ1-5, with D possibly being TRBD1 (5 bases). The CDR3 length is 13 residues. From germline, CDR1 is MDHEN and CDR2 SYDVKM. V shed 2 bases and J shed 7 bases, with 9 bases lying between them. The CDR3 region has the DNA TGTGCCAGCAGTTTAATGGGGGGGCAGCCCCAGCATTTT. Translating it yields CASSLMGGQPQHF.

V usage is TRBV5-1 and J usage is TRBJ2-3; D perhaps matches TRBD1 (5 bases). The germline V gene encodes CDR1 SGHRS and CDR2 YFSETQ. Trimming removed 0 bases at V and 13 bases at J, with 15 bases between. The CDR3 has 13 residues. Here the CDR3 DNA reads TGCGCCAGCAGCTTGGACTTGGGCAGGGCAAAGTATTTT. Translated: CASSLDLGRAKYF. The whole variable domain, filled in from reference TRBV5-1 and TRBJ2-3, reads KAGVTQTPRYLIKTRGQQVTLSCSPISGHRSVSWYQQTPGQGLQFLFEYFSETQRNKGNFPGRFSGRQFSNSRSEMNVSTLELGDSALYLCASSLDLGRAKYFGPGTRLTVL.

In nucleotides, the CDR3 is TGTGCCAGCAGTTTAGGACTAGCGCTATACAATGAGCAGTTCTTC. This codes for CASSLGLALYNEQFF. The rearrangement links TRBV6-4 to TRBJ2-1; 9 bases fit TRBD2. V was pared by 5 bases and J by 4 bases, with 6 bases of the junction left unmatched. The CDR3 extends over 15 amino acids. The germline CDR1 and CDR2 sequences are MRHNA and SNTAGT.

The chain carries TRBV2 and TRBJ1-2; D may be TRBD1 (6 bases). This CDR3 is 14 amino acids long. Germline V gene sequence: CDR1 SNHLY, CDR2 FYNNEI. V was cut by 6 bases and J by 4 bases, with 15 bases left in between. The chain's CDR3 is CASRTGGGGYGYTF. The CDR3 nucleotides are TGTGCCAGCAGAACCGGGGGAGGGGGCTATGGCTACACCTTC.